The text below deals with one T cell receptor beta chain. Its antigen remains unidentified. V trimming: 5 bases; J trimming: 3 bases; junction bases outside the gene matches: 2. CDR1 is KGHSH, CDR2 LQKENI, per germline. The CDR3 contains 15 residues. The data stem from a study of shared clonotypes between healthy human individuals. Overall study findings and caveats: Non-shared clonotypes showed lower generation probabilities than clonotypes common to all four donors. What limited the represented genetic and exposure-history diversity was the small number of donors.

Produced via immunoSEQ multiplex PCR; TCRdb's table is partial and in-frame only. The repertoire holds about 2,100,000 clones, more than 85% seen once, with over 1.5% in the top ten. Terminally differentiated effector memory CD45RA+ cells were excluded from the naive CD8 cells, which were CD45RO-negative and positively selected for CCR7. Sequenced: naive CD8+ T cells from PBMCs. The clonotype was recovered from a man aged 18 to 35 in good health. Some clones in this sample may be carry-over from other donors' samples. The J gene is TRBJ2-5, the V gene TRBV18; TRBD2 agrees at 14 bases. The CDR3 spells CASSSGLAGEETQYF. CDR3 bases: TGTGCCAGCTCATCGGGACTAGCGGGAGAAGAGACCCAGTACTTC. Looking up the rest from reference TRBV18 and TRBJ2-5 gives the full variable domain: NAGVMQNPRHLVRRRGQEARLRCSPMKGHSHVYWYRQLPEEGLKFMVYLQKENIIDESGMPKERFSAEFPKEGPSILRIQQVVRGDSAAYFCASSSGLAGEETQYFGPGTRLLVL.